The 22 T cell receptor beta chains below all came from one sample that was sequenced in a study of identical twins. TCRdb processed the 5' RACE reads anew with MiXCR; each CDR3 protein has one entry. The sample has 1,800,000 or so distinct CDR3 sequences, less than 40% seen once; the top ten hold roughly 0.3%. Sequenced sample: cord blood. The receptors shown here come from a newborn girl in good health.

This clonotype has ten or more counts. The CDR3 reads CASSLQGDTDTQYF. The CDR3 DNA reads TGTGCCAGCAGTTTACAGGGGGACACAGATACGCAGTATTTT. J is TRBJ2-3 and V is TRBV28, with 7 nucleotides matching TRBD1. This CDR3 is built from 14 residues. CDR1 is MDHEN, CDR2 SYDVKM, per germline. The V and J ends lost 2 bases and 2 bases, in that order; junction bases with no gene match: 1. The whole variable domain, filled in from reference TRBV28 and TRBJ2-3, reads DVKVTQSSRYLVKRTGEKVFLECVQDMDHENMFWYRQDPGLGLRLIYFSYDVKMKEKGDIPEGYSVSREKKERFSLILESASTNQTSMYLCASSLQGDTDTQYFGPGTRLTVL.

This clonotype was recorded a few times. The chain couples TRBV20-1 to TRBJ2-4; TRBD1 matches at 8 bases. This CDR3 has 14 amino acids. The germline V gene has CDR1 DFQATT and CDR2 SNEGSKA (reference sequence). After removal of 4 bases from V and 2 bases from J, the junction contained 4 bases not matched to a gene. CDR3 protein: CSATDRATKNIQYF. CDR3 bases: TGCAGTGCTACGGACAGGGCGACCAAAAACATTCAGTACTTC.

A single count supports this clonotype. The V and J genes are TRBV14 and TRBJ2-1; no reliable D call. The CDR3 is 15 residues long. Germline lookup yields CDR1 SGHDN and CDR2 FVKESK. V gave up 0 bases and J gave up 4 bases, with 10 bases separating them. The CDR3 DNA is TGTGCCAGCAGCCAAGATTTTTATGGGTACAATGAGCAGTTCTTC. Translation: CASSQDFYGYNEQFF.

At least ten counts were recorded for this clonotype. This chain joins TRBV6-5 and TRBJ2-7; no firm D call. This CDR3 contains 13 residues. Germline V CDR1 and CDR2: MNHEY, SVGAGI. V lost 6 bases, J lost 0 bases, and 9 bases lay in between. This CDR3 is CASRKGTSYEQYF. CDR3 in DNA: TGTGCCAGCAGGAAGGGTACCTCCTACGAGCAGTACTTC.

The chain joins TRBV20-1 to TRBJ2-5, with 13 bases lining up with TRBD2. Germline lookup yields CDR1 DFQATT and CDR2 SNEGSKA (reference sequence). The CDR3 sequence is 15 residues long. J was trimmed by 2 bases and V by 3 bases; bases with no gene match: 3. CDR3 in amino acids: CSARAGLAGQETQYF. In nucleotides, the CDR3 is TGCAGTGCTAGGGCGGGACTAGCGGGACAAGAGACCCAGTACTTC.

The chain couples TRBV12-3 or TRBV12-4 to TRBJ2-1; perhaps TRBD2 as D (6 bases). The ends were cut back, 1 base at V and 4 bases at J, with 17 bases in the middle. The CDR3 has 17 residues. For the CDR3, the DNA is TGTGCCAGCAGTTTAGAGTTGTCGGGAGAGGGGTACAATGAGCAGTTCTTC. It is translated as CASSLELSGEGYNEQFF.

The CDR3 DNA is TGTGCCAGCAGTTTAGGGGACGGGGGGGTGGATGAGCAGTTCTTC. Its protein is CASSLGDGGVDEQFF. The rearrangement uses TRBV12-3 or TRBV12-4 and TRBJ2-1; 8 bases map to TRBD2. The V gene end was trimmed by 1 base and the J gene end by 8 bases; junction bases not matched to a gene: 7. The CDR3 runs 15 residues.

The chain is built from TRBV7-2 and TRBJ2-7; the D gene is possibly TRBD2 (5 bases). Germline CDR1 SGHTA, CDR2 FQGNSA. The CDR3 covers 14 residues. The V gene lost 7 bases and the J gene lost 9 bases, with 22 bases spanning the gap. Written as DNA, the CDR3 is TGTGCCAGCATCTCAGGACTCGTGCCTACTCGGCAGTACTTC. It translates to CASISGLVPTRQYF.

V usage is TRBV7-2 and J usage is TRBJ2-1; 9 positions agree with TRBD2. CDR3 length: 15 residues. Unmatched junction bases numbered 10, after V lost 5 bases and J lost 8 bases. Germline V CDR1 and CDR2: SGHTA, FQGNSA. As DNA, the CDR3 is TGTGCCAGCAGCGTAGTCGGCGGGAGGGGGGATGAGCAGTTCTTC. Its translation is CASSVVGGRGDEQFF.

This clonotype was seen a handful of times. This chain joins TRBV27 and TRBJ2-7; D unresolved. The V and J ends lost 5 bases and 0 bases respectively, with 11 bases between them. This CDR3 region has 14 residues. The germline gives CDR1 MNHEY, CDR2 SMNVEV (reference sequence). As DNA, the CDR3 is TGTGCCAGCAGTCCCCTTGACTTCTCCTACGAGCAGTACTTC. Amino acids: CASSPLDFSYEQYF.

This chain links TRBV28 with TRBJ2-1; D may be TRBD2 (6 bases). The CDR3 length is 14 residues. Trimming took off 6 bases at V and 2 bases at J, with 11 bases between the two ends. The germline gives CDR1 MDHEN, CDR2 SYDVKM. Written as DNA, the CDR3 is TGTGCCAGCAGCCGGGACTGGGCCTACAATGAGCAGTTCTTC. Translated, it gives CASSRDWAYNEQFF.

J is TRBJ2-5 and V is TRBV18, with D tentatively TRBD2 (6 bases). V was pared by 5 bases and J by 4 bases, with 20 bases between. Germline assignment: CDR1 KGHSH and CDR2 LQKENI. This CDR3 comprises 16 residues. CDR3 DNA: TGTGCCAGCTCATTCCAATTTGCGCGGGGAGGAGAGACCCAGTACTTC. Translating it yields CASSFQFARGGETQYF.

The J gene is TRBJ1-2, the V gene TRBV12-3 or TRBV12-4, with D perhaps TRBD1 (6 bases). V was shortened by 5 bases and J by 4 bases, with 17 bases between the two germline ends. This CDR3 contains 15 residues. This CDR3 reads CASSPRYREIYGYTF. For the CDR3, the DNA is TGTGCCAGCAGTCCACGATACAGGGAGATCTATGGCTACACCTTC.

This clonotype was counted between two and nine times. The chain joins TRBV29-1 to TRBJ1-4; tentative D call: TRBD1 (6 bases). Germline CDR1 is SQVTM and CDR2 is ANQGSEA. The V gene lost 8 bases and the J gene lost 5 bases, with 15 bases spanning the gap. This CDR3 is 13 amino acids long. CDR3 in DNA: TGCAGCATAAAGGACAGTTTAAATGAAAAACTGTTTTTT. It codes for CSIKDSLNEKLFF.

The chain employs TRBV9 and TRBJ2-2; 10 bases are a match to TRBD1. V gave up 8 bases and J gave up 6 bases; unmatched junction bases: 7. CDR3 size: 14 residues. CDR1 is SGDLS, CDR2 YYNGEE, per germline. CDR3 DNA: TGTGCCAGTACCCCGACAGGGGGCCCCGGGGAGCTGTTTTTT. Translating gives CASTPTGGPGELFF. The complete variable domain, with remaining parts taken from reference TRBV9 and TRBJ2-2, reads DSGVTQTPKHLITATGQRVTLRCSPRSGDLSVYWYQQSLDQGLQFLIQYYNGEERAKGNILERFSAQQFPDLHSELNLSSLELGDSALYFCASTPTGGPGELFFGEGSRLTVL.

The J gene is TRBJ1-5, the V gene TRBV27; 11 bases line up with TRBD1. Germline CDR1 MNHEY, CDR2 SMNVEV (reference sequence). Trimming cost V 7 bases and J 6 bases; bases outside gene matches: 5. This CDR3 region has 14 residues. The DNA for the CDR3 is TGTGCCAGCAACACTGGGACAGGGGGTCAGCCCCAGCATTTT. Its translation is CASNTGTGGQPQHF.

To note about this clonotype: In this CDR3 the conserved last residue, phenylalanine or tryptophan, is missing, so a read error is likely. The J gene is TRBJ2-1, the V gene TRBV7-9; weak D call: TRBD2 (5 bases). V lost 5 bases and J 1 base, leaving 18 bases between the germline ends. Germline values: CDR1 SEHNR, CDR2 FQNEAQ (reference sequence). The CDR3 consists of 17 residues. CDR3 sequence reads: CASSLSLALSSYNEQFS. CDR3 DNA sequence: TGTGCCAGCAGCCTCAGCCTAGCTTTGTCGTCCTACAATGAGCAGTTCTCC.

J is TRBJ1-1 and V is TRBV7-2, with 10 bases matching TRBD1. There are 18 residues in the CDR3. Trimming took 2 bases from V and 1 from J; bases not matched to a gene: 10. Germline V gives CDR1 SGHTA, CDR2 FQGNSA. CDR3 residues: CASSLNRDRGGGNTEAFF. CDR3 DNA sequence: TGTGCCAGCAGCTTAAATCGGGACAGGGGAGGGGGGAACACTGAAGCTTTCTTT.

This clonotype showed up just a few times. The rearrangement uses TRBV5-5 and TRBJ1-1; D is perhaps TRBD1 (5 bases). Per germline, CDR1 SGHKS and CDR2 YYEKEE (reference sequence). This CDR3 contains 13 residues. Trimming took 5 bases from V and 0 from J, leaving 8 bases between them. DNA for the CDR3: TGTGCCAGCAGGAAACAGGTGAACACTGAAGCTTTCTTT. Its translation is CASRKQVNTEAFF.

This clonotype was recorded once. The rearrangement joins TRBV3-1 to TRBJ1-1; D is ambiguous. V lost 4 bases to trimming and J lost 2 bases, with 17 bases between them. Germline lookup yields CDR1 LGHDT and CDR2 YNNKEL (reference sequence). This CDR3 is 16 amino acids long. The DNA of the CDR3 is TGTGCCAGCAGCCCCCTACCAGGCACTTCTAACACTGAAGCTTTCTTT. Protein sequence: CASSPLPGTSNTEAFF. Variable domain in full (rest from reference TRBV3-1 and TRBJ1-1): DTAVSQTPKYLVTQMGNDKSIKCEQNLGHDTMYWYKQDSKKFLKIMFSYNNKELIINETVPNRFSPKSPDKAHLNLHINSLELGDSAVYFCASSPLPGTSNTEAFFGQGTRLTVV.

The rearrangement uses TRBV20-1 and TRBJ2-5; possibly TRBD1 for D (6 bases). Germline V gene sequence: CDR1 DFQATT, CDR2 SNEGSKA (reference sequence). There are 15 residues in the CDR3. V dropped 0 bases and J dropped 6 bases, with 17 bases sitting between them. The CDR3 sequence: CSARDPGLQGQTQYF. The DNA of the CDR3 is TGCAGTGCTAGAGATCCGGGGCTACAGGGACAGACCCAGTACTTC.

The chain has TRBV7-2 and TRBJ2-2, with TRBD2 matching over 15 bases. CDR1 and CDR2 from the germline V gene are SGHTA and FQGNSA. This CDR3 spans 17 amino acids. Losses at the gene ends were 2 bases for V and 5 bases for J; bases not matched to a gene: 3. In DNA form, the CDR3 reads TGTGCCAGCAGCTTACGGACTAGCGGGGGGGCAACCGGGGAGCTGTTTTTT. This gives the protein CASSLRTSGGATGELFF.